The rows below give T cell receptor beta chains drawn from one sample of a study of radiation and T cells in renal cell carcinoma. TCRdb's copy holds only in-frame clones and misses some; the assay was immunoSEQ multiplex PCR. This table holds about 140,000 clones, 75% to 90% found once. Here the sequenced sample was blood, taken from a patient whose treatment included radiotherapy and nephrectomy. The receptors come from a woman between 50 and 59 years old with renal cell carcinoma. Both conserved end residues are part of each CDR3. Fields, in order: D gene, V gene, J gene, clone size, CDR3 DNA, CDR3 protein. A D gene is named only where the DNA matches it firmly. Clone size, where shown, is once, few, many, or a class for clones that have expanded.

>.|TRBV6-5|TRBJ2-1|.
TGTGCCAGCAGTCGCGATTCGGGCAATGAGCAGTTCTTC
CASSRDSGNEQFF
>TRBD1|TRBV5-1|TRBJ2-3|.
TGCGCCAGCAGCGTGGGCCACAGGGGGACAGATACGCAGTATTTT
CASSVGHRGTDTQYF
>TRBD1|TRBV13|TRBJ2-7|.
TGTGCCAGCAGCCAAGACAGGGGGCAGCTGTCCTACGAGCAGTACTTC
CASSQDRGQLSYEQYF
>TRBD1|TRBV7-2|TRBJ1-1|.
TGTGCCAGCAGCCCCTCAGGTAGGGCAGGGGGCGTCTGGGAAAGAGCTTTCTTT
CASSPSGRAGGVWERAFF
>.|TRBV6-7|TRBJ1-5|once
TGTGCCAGCTGGGCCCAGCATTTT
CASWAQHF
>TRBD1|TRBV30|TRBJ1-2|once
TGTGCCTGGAGGACAGGGGGGGGCTACACCTTC
CAWRTGGGYTF
>.|TRBV15|TRBJ2-7|.
TGTGCCACCAGGCGGGATCGGGTGCCAACCTACGAGCAGTACTTC
CATRRDRVPTYEQYF
>TRBD1|TRBV7-2|TRBJ1-3|once
TGTGCCAGCAGCTTAGCGACAGGGCGCTCTGGAAACACCATATATTTT
CASSLATGRSGNTIYF
>.|TRBV10-3|TRBJ1-5|.
TGTGCCATCAAGGATAGCAATCAGCCCCAGCATTTT
CAIKDSNQPQHF
>.|TRBV13|TRBJ2-3|.
TGTGCCAGCAGCTTAGAAGGCAGACAAAGCACATCAGATACGCAGTATTTT
CASSLEGRQSTSDTQYF
>.|TRBV6-5|TRBJ2-1|.
TGTGCCAGCAGTCCCGGCTCCTACAATGAGCAGTTCTTC
CASSPGSYNEQFF
>TRBD1|TRBV16|TRBJ2-7|few
TGTGCCAGCAGCCAAATGGGGGACAGGACCTACGAGCAGTACTTC
CASSQMGDRTYEQYF
>.|TRBV6-5|TRBJ1-2|.
TGTGCCAGCTGGGGAAGGAACTATGGCTACACCTTC
CASWGRNYGYTF
>.|TRBV23-1|TRBJ2-7|.
TGCGCCAGCAGTCGATCCGGAGGACCCAAGAGCTCCTACGAGCAGTACTTC
CASSRSGGPKSSYEQYF
>.|TRBV9|TRBJ1-1|few
TGTGCCAGCAGCGTAGCTGGGATGGACACTGAAGCTTTCTTT
CASSVAGMDTEAFF
>.|TRBV19|TRBJ2-7|once
TGTGCCAGTAAGGATGGCTCCTACGAGCAGTACTTC
CASKDGSYEQYF
>TRBD1|TRBV4-2|TRBJ2-3|.
TGTGCCAGCAGCCATGGACAGGGGGACACAGATACGCAGTATTTT
CASSHGQGDTDTQYF
>.|TRBV28|TRBJ2-7|.
TGTGCCAGCAGTCCCCCGGGTGCAGGGAGGGGGGAGCAGTACTTC
CASSPPGAGRGEQYF
>TRBD1|TRBV6-5|TRBJ1-2|.
TGTGCCAGCAGCTTAACAGGGGGCGCTTCCTATGGCTACACCTTC
CASSLTGGASYGYTF
>TRBD1|TRBV5-6|TRBJ2-5|.
TGTGCCAGCAGCTTGGCTGGCAGGGGGTCCCAAGAGACCCAGTACTTC
CASSLAGRGSQETQYF
>.|TRBV29-1|TRBJ1-2|.
TGCAGCGCTGGGCCCCGGACAGAATACACCTTC
CSAGPRTEYTF
>.|TRBV7-2|TRBJ2-5|.
TGTGCCAGCAGCTTACAACAGGGCCGGGAGACCCAGTACTTC
CASSLQQGRETQYF